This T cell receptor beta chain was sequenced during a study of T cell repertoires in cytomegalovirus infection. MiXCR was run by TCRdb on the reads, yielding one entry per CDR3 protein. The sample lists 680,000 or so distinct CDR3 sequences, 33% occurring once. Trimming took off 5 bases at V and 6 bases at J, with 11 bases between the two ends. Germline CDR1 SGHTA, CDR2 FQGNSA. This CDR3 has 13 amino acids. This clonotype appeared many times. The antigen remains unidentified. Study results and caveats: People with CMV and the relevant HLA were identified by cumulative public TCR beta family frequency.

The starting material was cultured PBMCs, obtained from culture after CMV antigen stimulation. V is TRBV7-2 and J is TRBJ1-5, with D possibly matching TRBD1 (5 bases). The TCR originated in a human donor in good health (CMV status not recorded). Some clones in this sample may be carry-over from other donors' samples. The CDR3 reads CASSPTGRQPQHF. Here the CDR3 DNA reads TGTGCCAGCAGCCCGACGGGACGTCAGCCCCAGCATTTT. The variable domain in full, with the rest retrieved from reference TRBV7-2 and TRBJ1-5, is GAGVSQSPSNKVTEKGKDVELRCDPISGHTALYWYRQSLGQGLEFLIYFQGNSAPDKSGLPSDRFSAERTGGSVSTLTIQRTQQEDSAVYLCASSPTGRQPQHFGDGTRLSIL.